The table lists the clone carrying this T cell receptor beta chain with a few counts. The sample comes from a study of blood T cell repertoires in COVID-19. The wider study: Samples of COVID-19 (acute and convalescent) were obtained from the United States, Italy and Spain. PBMCs, B-cell-depleted T cells, or T cells were the source of the cDNA or gDNA that made up the material.

Germline loops: CDR1 LNHDA, CDR2 SQIVND (reference sequence). J gave up 1 base and V 6 bases, and 10 bases lay outside the gene matches. The length of the CDR3 is 16 residues. As processed by the authors: Reference gene primer amplification in the assay estimated nucleated cell counts. Assay used: immunoSEQ multiplex PCR; TCRdb lists only in-frame clones, some missing. Clonal size and the V and J genes are those of that table, whereas D and trimming came from the DNA. The data hold a few hundred thousand clones, with around 83% observed a single time. This receptor was obtained from a woman in her forties or fifties with acute or convalescent COVID-19. Sequencing used peripheral blood. This chain uses TRBV19 with TRBJ1-1; 8 nucleotides line up with TRBD1. This chain's CDR3 is CASSRGRHRENTEAFF. CDR3 DNA sequence: TGTGCCAGTAGCAGGGGGCGGCACAGGGAGAACACTGAAGCTTTCTTT.